This T cell receptor beta chain was identified during a study of CD8 T cells in Susac syndrome (dated by TCRdb to about 2019). Notes on the research overall: Among the sequenced Susac syndrome patients, 5 or 6 had clinically active disease and fewer than ten were in clinical remission. Susac syndrome patients were therapy-naive, on corticosteroids (some also receiving IVIg), or on IVIg alone at blood withdrawal. Repertoire sequencing was used to test whether CD8+ T cell activation and differentiation in Susac syndrome was antigen driven.

RNA was extracted using the RNeasy kit, and about 0.45 to 1 ug of the RNA was reverse transcribed with random hexamers. The immunoSEQ multiplex PCR assay, which covers 54 Vbeta and 13 Jbeta segments, was used to amplify TCR beta CDR3 regions. PCR amplification bias was corrected using a synthetic template baseline for primer optimization and computational correction. Per the authors' processing: Only productive sequences were kept, with reads annotated to V, D and J genes according to IMGT and analyzed in immunoSEQ Analyzer. Clonality was computed as one minus Shannon entropy normalized by log2 of the number of productive unique sequences. For each patient and control, public and private clones were evaluated within the 100 most prevalent clones. Clones were defined as Susac-specific when absent from the healthy and MS cohorts, from roughly 1,000 published viral clones and from other ImmuneACCESS disease sequences. TCRdb trimmed public reads at Q25 via fastp, called clones via MiXCR and kept in-frame beta chains. Each CDR3 protein gets just one entry, which takes the most common genes and DNA from the rows behind it. These V and J calls are TCRdb output, not the study's own analysis. This sample comprises 150,000 to 200,000 distinct CDR3 sequences, roughly 94% of them detected only once. About 0.1% of the sample is taken by the ten largest.

CDR1 and CDR2 (SQVTM, ANQGSEA) derive from the germline V gene. The CDR3 runs 12 residues from the cysteine to the phenylalanine. Solely the CDR3 DNA is kept, with 36 bases framed from the first base. Trimming removed 3 bases from V and 2 bases from J, leaving 7 bases between the germline ends. Here is what the overall study found, with its caveats: The study acknowledged that relatively few individuals were included in the TCR sequencing and HLA analysis. No clonal expansion was detected in the CD4+ T cell repertoire of Susac syndrome patients.

As to this clonotype: There is no known antigen for this receptor. Qualities for individual bases were not recorded, and no much larger clone is one base off.

Peripheral blood CD8+ and CD4+ T cells from healthy donors, Susac syndrome patients and multiple sclerosis patients were profiled using high-throughput TCR beta sequencing. The Susac syndrome patients fulfilled recently defined diagnostic criteria for either definite or probable disease. CD8+ TEMRA cells were enriched by FACS, while bulk CD8+ and CD4+ T cells were purified by magnetic negative isolation. Blood was collected in EDTA tubes and processed within 24 hours, with PBMCs isolated through density gradient centrifugation. PBMCs destined for TCR sequencing were cryopreserved in liquid nitrogen and later thawed in a 37 °C water bath. The sorted or isolated CD4+, CD8+ and CD8+ TEMRA cells had a purity of 90% or higher.

The TCR was taken from a human donor with Susac syndrome. This receptor chain uses TRBV29-1 and TRBJ2-5; there is no confident call for the D gene. The sample taken for sequencing was CD4+ T cells from PBMCs. The bases read TGCAGCGTTGACGTGGGACAAGAGACCCAGTACTTC. Its product reads: CSVDVGQETQYF.